This entry features one T cell receptor (beta chain) sequence. TCRdb's table, derived via immunoSEQ multiplex PCR, lists solely in-frame clones and lacks some. Here the sample spans about 2.4 million clones, approximately 94% being singletons. The record originates from a study of shared clonotypes between healthy human individuals. Study at large: Used for every donor were three CD4 naive, three CD4 memory, two CD8 naive and one CD8 memory plate.

Germline V gene lookup returns CDR1 SGHTA and CDR2 FQGNSA. Trimming left V 5 bases short and J 0 bases short, with 17 bases between. This CDR3 has 17 residues. Caucasian adults residing in Nashville, Tennessee made up all the donors. The sequenced material came from naive CD4+ T cells from PBMCs. Subset described: CD45RA+ positively selected. This sequence originates from a man between 18 and 35 years old in good health. Some clones in this sample may be carry-over from other donors' samples. V and J are TRBV7-2 and TRBJ2-1; D is possibly TRBD1 or TRBD2 (5 bases each). The CDR3 sequence: CASSRSGSGSSYNEQFF. DNA of the CDR3: TGTGCCAGCAGCCGATCAGGGAGTGGGAGCTCCTACAATGAGCAGTTCTTC.